This T cell receptor beta chain emerged from a study of T cell repertoires in ileal Crohn's disease. The assay was immunoSEQ multiplex PCR, and TCRdb's table has in-frame clones only and misses some. The sample shows under 35,000 clones, about four fifths of them seen only once. CDR3 length equals 13 residues. Trimming shortened V by 3 bases and J by 3 bases, and 12 bases separated the two germline ends. The germline CDR1 and CDR2 sequences are SQVTM and ANQGSEA. This sequence joins TRBV29-1 and TRBJ2-7, with D uncertain. The sequencing input was ileal tissue. The sequence came from an adult with Crohn's disease. In nucleotides, the CDR3 is TGCAGCGTTGAGGGCACCCTACGCTACGAGCAGTACTTC. Protein sequence: CSVEGTLRYEQYF.